These 30 T cell receptor beta chains share one sample of origin, sequenced in a study of lymphopenia after photon versus proton radiotherapy. Libraries were prepared by immunoSEQ multiplex PCR; TCRdb keeps only in-frame clonotypes and omits some of them. Here the sample spans some 16,000 clones, less than 90% being singletons. Sequenced here: peripheral blood, sampled from a patient treated with proton-based radiotherapy. These TCRs come from a woman aged 60-70 years with cholangiocarcinoma. Some clones in this sample may be carry-over from other donors' samples.

The chain has TRBV18 and TRBJ2-2; D gene unclear. Germline V CDR1 and CDR2: KGHSH, LQKENI. With 3 bases removed from V and 5 bases from J, the gap between germline ends came to 16 bases. The length of the CDR3 is 16 residues. The CDR3 protein is CASSPSIPEVTGELFF. The CDR3 DNA reads as TGTGCCAGCTCACCTTCAATTCCGGAAGTGACCGGGGAGCTGTTTTTT.

This clone is medium-sized within its sample. The chain uses TRBV4-3 and TRBJ2-3; D perhaps matches TRBD1 (5 bases). Per germline, CDR1 LGHNA and CDR2 YSLEER. The CDR3 extends over 13 amino acids. Trimming took 2 bases from V and 5 from J, leaving 8 bases between them. CDR3 residues: CASSQFQGDTQYF. For the CDR3, the DNA is TGCGCCAGCAGCCAATTTCAGGGAGATACGCAGTATTTT.

V and J are TRBV5-1 and TRBJ2-7; D is undetermined. Germline V gene data show CDR1 as SGHRS and CDR2 as YFSETQ. The CDR3 totals 14 residues. Trimming took 0 bases from V and 0 from J, leaving 7 bases between them. Here the CDR3 reads CASSLEANSYEQYF. CDR3 in DNA: TGCGCCAGCAGCTTGGAAGCTAACTCCTACGAGCAGTACTTC.

This clone is a singleton in its sample. The rearrangement uses TRBV7-8 and TRBJ2-7; 9 bases map to TRBD1. The V gene end was trimmed by 2 bases and the J gene end by 4 bases; junction bases not matched to a gene: 6. CDR1 is SGHVS and CDR2 is FQNEAQ in the germline V gene. CDR3 size: 15 residues. The CDR3 DNA reads TGTGCCAGCAGCTTACTACAGGGGGCAGGTTACGAGCAGTACTTC. Protein: CASSLLQGAGYEQYF.

This clone was recorded once. This chain joins TRBV5-4 and TRBJ2-5, with TRBD1 as a possible D gene (5 bases). V lost 5 bases to trimming and J lost 5 bases, with 16 bases between them. The CDR3 runs 14 residues. CDR1 is SGHNT, CDR2 YYREEE, per germline (reference sequence). CDR3 protein: CASSPRAGWETQYF. The DNA of the CDR3 is TGTGCCAGCAGTCCTCGGGCAGGGTGGGAGACCCAGTACTTC.

V gene TRBV27 combines with J gene TRBJ2-1, with D tentatively TRBD1 (6 bases). CDR1 and CDR2 (germline): MNHEY, SMNVEV (reference sequence). Trimming shortened V by 0 bases and J by 10 bases, and 16 bases separated the two germline ends. The CDR3 runs 15 residues. The CDR3 DNA sequence: TGTGCCAGCAGTTTATCGGCTGGCTGGGGGACAGAGCAGTTCTTC. Translating it yields CASSLSAGWGTEQFF.

The rearrangement uses TRBV2 and TRBJ1-5, with TRBD1 identical over 7 bases. J lost 4 bases, V lost 7 bases, and 7 bases had no gene match. CDR1 SNHLY and CDR2 FYNNEI come from the germline V gene. The CDR3 covers 14 residues. Written as DNA, the CDR3 is TGTGCCAGCACCAGACAGGGTCTAAATCAGCCCCAGCATTTT. Translated, it gives CASTRQGLNQPQHF.

The genes are TRBV2 and TRBJ2-7; D is undetermined. Germline CDR1 reads SNHLY; CDR2 reads FYNNEI. This CDR3 comprises 13 residues. V was clipped by 3 bases and J by 3 bases, with 9 bases between them. CDR3 sequence (DNA): TGTGCCAGCAGTGATCCTTACCTCTACGAGCAGTACTTC. Translated, it gives CASSDPYLYEQYF.

This clone was counted between two and nine times. The CDR3 region is CASSPGTGGFQPQHF. The CDR3 DNA is TGTGCCAGCAGCCCCGGGACAGGGGGCTTTCAGCCCCAGCATTTT. The chain recombines TRBV6-6 with TRBJ1-5; TRBD1 agrees at 12 bases. CDR1 and CDR2 (germline): MNHNY, SVGAGI (reference sequence). CDR3 length: 15 amino acids. V was clipped by 6 bases and J by 6 bases; unmatched bases: 6.

The V call is TRBV4-2, the J call TRBJ1-2; possible D gene TRBD1, 5 bases. Trimming removed 0 bases from V and 4 bases from J, with 18 bases in between. From germline, CDR1 is LGHNA and CDR2 YNFKEQ. The CDR3 loop spans 17 amino acids. In nucleotides, the CDR3 is TGTGCCAGCAGCCAAGACGGCAGCTCGGGGGTTGGCTATGGCTACACCTTC. Translated: CASSQDGSSGVGYGYTF.

The CDR3: CASSLTVNYGYTF. Written as DNA, the CDR3 is TGCGCCAGCAGTTTGACAGTTAACTATGGCTACACCTTC. The chain couples TRBV5-1 to TRBJ1-2; D possibly corresponds to TRBD1 (5 bases). The V end was cut by 5 bases, the J end by 1 base, with 9 bases between. The CDR3 contains 13 residues. CDR1 is SGHRS and CDR2 is YFSETQ in the germline V gene.

This rearrangement joins TRBV29-1 to TRBJ1-3; D is unclear. Germline V gene sequence: CDR1 SQVTM, CDR2 ANQGSEA. CDR3 length equals 13 residues. Trimming removed 6 bases at V and 1 base at J, with 10 bases between. The DNA for the CDR3 is TGCAGCGTAGCCCGGGGATCTGGAAACACCATATATTTT. Amino acid sequence: CSVARGSGNTIYF.

V gene TRBV6-6 combines with J gene TRBJ2-1, with a possible D match to TRBD2 (6 bases). Deletions cut 0 bases from V and 2 bases from J, with 8 bases between. The CDR3 is 15 amino acids. Germline assignment: CDR1 MNHNY and CDR2 SVGAGI (reference sequence). The CDR3 region has the DNA TGTGCCAGCAGTTACTCAGGAGGGCCCTACAATGAGCAGTTCTTC. The encoded protein is CASSYSGGPYNEQFF.

The rearrangement links TRBV5-6 to TRBJ1-5, with no clear D. This CDR3 has 12 amino acids. Per the germline V gene, CDR1 is SGHDT and CDR2 is YYEEEE. V was cut by 3 bases and J by 3 bases, with 4 bases left in between. DNA for the CDR3: TGTGCCAGCAGCTCGAACAATCAGCCCCAGCATTTT. Protein sequence: CASSSNNQPQHF.

The genes are TRBV18 and TRBJ2-1; 9 nucleotides line up with TRBD1. Germline V CDR1 and CDR2: KGHSH, LQKENI. Losses at the gene ends were 5 bases for V and 2 bases for J; bases not matched to a gene: 4. This CDR3 comprises 15 residues. CDR3 residues: CASSTGTGTYNEQFF. CDR3 nucleotides: TGTGCCAGCTCAACCGGGACAGGGACCTACAATGAGCAGTTCTTC.

V is TRBV27 and J is TRBJ1-2; TRBD1 matches 8 bases. V was clipped by 6 bases and J by 0 bases; unmatched bases: 3. The length of the CDR3 is 14 residues. Germline loops: CDR1 MNHEY, CDR2 SMNVEV (reference sequence). CDR3 DNA sequence: TGTGCCAGCAGACCAGGGGGCCCTAACTATGGCTACACCTTC. It codes for CASRPGGPNYGYTF.

V is TRBV11-2 and J is TRBJ2-3; D is undetermined. CDR1 and CDR2 from the germline V gene are SGHAT and FQNNGV. Trimming left V 1 base short and J 6 bases short, with 8 bases between. This CDR3 region has 13 residues. In DNA form, the CDR3 reads TGTGCCAGCAGCTTAGGGTGGGTGGATACGCAGTATTTT. This translates into CASSLGWVDTQYF.

The chain joins TRBV27 to TRBJ1-1, with D possibly matching TRBD1 (6 bases). V dropped 3 bases and J dropped 1 base, with 15 bases sitting between them. The CDR3 runs 16 residues. Looked up from germline, CDR1 is MNHEY and CDR2 is SMNVEV (reference sequence). CDR3 protein: CASSFAGALGNTEAFF. The CDR3 bases are TGTGCCAGCAGTTTTGCAGGGGCCTTAGGGAACACTGAAGCTTTCTTT.

This clone was seen once. The chain links TRBV29-1 to TRBJ1-1; D not certain. This CDR3 contains 12 residues. With 8 bases removed from V and 8 bases from J, the gap between germline ends came to 18 bases. Germline values: CDR1 SQVTM, CDR2 ANQGSEA. The CDR3 nucleotides read TGCAGCACCGGGGAGGGTCCCTACGAAGCTTTCTTT. It yields the protein CSTGEGPYEAFF.

CDR3 sequence: CAISVTDPSYNEQFF. As DNA, the CDR3 is TGTGCCATCAGTGTCACTGACCCCTCCTACAATGAGCAGTTCTTC. The V call is TRBV10-3, the J call TRBJ2-1, with D hard to call. V was cut by 4 bases and J by 0 bases, with 10 bases left in between. This CDR3 spans 15 amino acids. Germline V gene lookup returns CDR1 ENHRY and CDR2 SYGVKD.

This clone was counted between two and nine times. This rearrangement joins TRBV2 to TRBJ1-5; 9 bases map to TRBD1. Germline V CDR1 and CDR2: SNHLY, FYNNEI. Trimming at V came to 6 bases and at J to 5 bases, leaving 5 bases not matched to a gene. The CDR3 is made up of 14 amino acids. The CDR3 nucleotides read TGTGCCAGCAGATTACAGGGGGCCGATCAGCCCCAGCATTTT. Residues: CASRLQGADQPQHF.

The chain is built from TRBV4-1 and TRBJ1-1; D ambiguous. CDR1 is MGHRA, CDR2 YSYEKL, per germline. The CDR3 runs to 13 residues. The V and J ends lost 2 bases and 4 bases respectively, with 8 bases between them. The CDR3 DNA follows: TGCGCCAGCAGCCAACGTTTCGGCACTGAAGCTTTCTTT. This translates into CASSQRFGTEAFF.

V and J are TRBV10-2 and TRBJ2-3; perhaps D is TRBD1 or TRBD2 (5 bases each). Germline V gene sequence: CDR1 WSHSY, CDR2 SAAADI. CDR3 length: 21 residues. The V end was cut by 8 bases, the J end by 2 bases, with 35 bases between. The CDR3 nucleotides read TGCGCCAGCCCATTATATTTCGGAGCTCCCAGGGACCACACTTACACAGATACGCAGTATTTT. Its protein is CASPLYFGAPRDHTYTDTQYF.

The gene calls are TRBV7-6 and TRBJ1-5; the match to TRBD1 covers 8 bases. V shed 5 bases and J 9 bases; nucleotides not matched to a gene: 9. The CDR3 has 14 amino acids. CDR1 and CDR2 (germline): SGHVS, FNYEAQ. CDR3 sequence (DNA): TGTGCCAGCAGCCCCGGACAGGGAGGCAGGCCCCAGCATTTT. Protein: CASSPGQGGRPQHF.

The rearrangement uses TRBV5-6 and TRBJ1-2; D is unclear. V lost 4 bases and J lost 7, with 14 bases in between. The CDR3 sequence is 13 residues long. Germline V gives CDR1 SGHDT, CDR2 YYEEEE. CDR3 in amino acids: CASSPLDWGGYTF. For the CDR3, the DNA is TGTGCCAGCAGCCCCCTTGATTGGGGTGGCTACACCTTC. The whole variable domain, filled in from reference TRBV5-6 and TRBJ1-2, reads DAGVTQSPTHLIKTRGQQVTLRCSPKSGHDTVSWYQQALGQGPQFIFQYYEEEERQRGNFPDRFSGHQFPNYSSELNVNALLLGDSALYLCASSPLDWGGYTFGSGTRLTVV.

This chain connects TRBV27 to TRBJ1-2, with no clear D. Germline assignment: CDR1 MNHEY and CDR2 SMNVEV (reference sequence). V lost 2 bases and J lost 5, with 12 bases in between. The CDR3 extends over 14 amino acids. The CDR3 bases are TGTGCCAGCAGTTTACATGGGGTTAAGTATGGCTACACCTTC. Translation gives CASSLHGVKYGYTF.

The chain uses TRBV2 and TRBJ2-2; D uncertain. The ends were cut back, 8 bases at V and 0 bases at J, with 10 bases in the middle. This CDR3 comprises 14 residues. The germline gives CDR1 SNHLY, CDR2 FYNNEI. This CDR3 reads CASDAEANTGELFF. The DNA for the CDR3 is TGTGCCAGCGATGCAGAAGCGAACACCGGGGAGCTGTTTTTT.

The V gene is TRBV12-5, the J gene TRBJ2-7; tentative D call: TRBD2 (6 bases). The CDR3 runs 14 residues. In germline, CDR1 is LGHNT, CDR2 FRNRAP. Trimming pared 5 bases from V and 3 bases from J, leaving 14 bases between. Here the CDR3 DNA reads TGTGCTAGTGGTACGGGCGGGGAAGGCTACGAGCAGTACTTC. Residues: CASGTGGEGYEQYF.

The V call is TRBV15, the J call TRBJ2-1; D not resolved. V was cut by 1 base and J by 8 bases, with 9 bases left in between. The CDR3 spans 13 residues. The germline V gene has CDR1 LNHNV and CDR2 YYDKDF (reference sequence). The CDR3 here is CATSRVPSDEQFF. CDR3 in DNA: TGTGCCACCAGCAGAGTACCTAGTGATGAGCAGTTCTTC.

Note on this clone: The same CDR3 is also encoded by other DNA sequences in this sample. This rearrangement joins TRBV7-2 to TRBJ1-5; 8 bases are a match to TRBD1. Germline V lookup: CDR1 SGHTA, CDR2 FQGNSA. The CDR3 runs to 15 residues. V trimming: 2 bases; J trimming: 6 bases; junction bases outside the gene matches: 6. DNA of the CDR3: TGTGCCAGCAGCTTAACAGACAGGGGTGTTCAGCCCCAGCATTTT. Protein sequence: CASSLTDRGVQPQHF.